This TCR beta chain was documented in a study of T-cell memory formation after mild COVID-19. Turning to the study itself: Largely donor-specific TCR clusters were found. Study results and limitations: Day 37-peaking second-wave clones had unconfirmed SARS-CoV-2 specificity. Pre-infection memory harbored some responding clones, suggesting cross-reactive memory joined.

The table lists this clonotype with a few counts. Its specificity is not known. One entry per CDR3 protein results from TCRdb running MiXCR on the 5' RACE reads. The data hold about 320,000 distinct CDR3 sequences, with roughly an eighth observed a single time. The length of the CDR3 is 13 residues. V lost 0 bases to trimming and J lost 2 bases, with 8 bases between them. Germline assignment: CDR1 GTSNPN and CDR2 SVGIG (reference sequence). Sequencing was carried out using PBMCs or a T cell subset sorted from them (not recorded which). The rearrangement uses TRBV30 and TRBJ2-7, with D possibly TRBD2 on 6 matching bases. The sequence came from a man aged 18 to 35 who had mild COVID-19 (a few samples of this study predate the infection). Cell type and time point are not known. Here the CDR3 reads CAWSVGEAYEQYF. The DNA of the CDR3 is TGTGCCTGGAGTGTAGGGGAGGCCTACGAGCAGTACTTC.